This T cell receptor (beta chain) derives from a study of T-cell memory formation after mild COVID-19. Germline lookup yields CDR1 SGDLS and CDR2 YYNGEE. J lost 0 bases, V lost 2 bases, and 3 bases had no gene match. This CDR3 spans 16 amino acids. MiXCR, run by TCRdb on the 5' RACE reads, gives a single entry per CDR3 protein. The sample holds more than 70,000 distinct CDR3 sequences, 14% seen once. This clonotype has more than one count but fewer than ten. This chain uses TRBV9 with TRBJ2-3; 10 bases map to TRBD2. The sequence was collected from an adult woman who had mild COVID-19 (a few samples of this study predate the infection). Cell type and time point are not known. The source material was PBMCs or a T cell subset sorted from them (not recorded which). The CDR3 nucleotides are TGTGCCAGCAGCGTGACTAGCGGGCTTAGCACAGATACGCAGTATTTT. This sequence encodes CASSVTSGLSTDTQYF.